These 21 T cell receptor beta chains were sequenced from one sample in a study of T cells in women clearing cervical HPV infection (dated by TCRdb to 2016 to 2019). The library came from the immunoSEQ multiplex PCR assay. Not all clones reach the TCRdb copy of this immuneACCESS table, which keeps in-frame sequences only. Checked studies attribute under half of the gap to unresolved V genes and leave the rest unexplained. This sample's table carries 30,000 to 35,000 clones. Around 18% of the sample rests with the top ten. The material sequenced was blood buffy coat. These receptors came from a woman aged 18 to 75 with a cervical HPV16 infection that either progressed to CIN3+ or cleared (not recorded which).

This clone is classed as medium-sized by frequency. The CDR3 end lies 3 residues beyond the end of the read and is filled in from the germline J gene. This chain uses TRBV6-2 or TRBV6-3 with TRBJ2-5; D unclear. The CDR3 is 13 residues long. V was clipped by 7 bases and J by 4 bases, with 13 bases between them. Germline V lookup: CDR1 MNHEY, CDR2 SVGEGT. CDR3 sequence: CASNQKEAETQYF. CDR3 DNA (partial): TGTGCCAGCAATCAAAAAGAGGCAGAGACC.

Notes on this clone: The CDR3 is cut off 3 residues early in the read; its end comes from the germline J gene. The chain carries TRBV20-1 and TRBJ1-6; D gene uncertain. Germline lookup yields CDR1 DFQATT and CDR2 SNEGSKA (reference sequence). The V end lost 4 bases, the J end lost 0 bases, and 10 bases lay between the germline ends. The CDR3 totals 15 residues. The CDR3 spells CSANRPGSYNSPLHF. The sequenced CDR3 bases are TGCAGTGCTAACCGGCCGGGCTCCTATAATTCACCC.

Notes on this clone: The CDR3 end lies 3 residues beyond the end of the read and is filled in from the germline J gene. The V call is TRBV2, the J call TRBJ1-5, with 8 bases matching TRBD1. CDR3 length: 16 amino acids. From germline, CDR1 is SNHLY and CDR2 FYNNEI. Trimming removed 6 bases from V and 3 bases from J; junction bases left unmatched: 10. CDR3 loop: CASRTGARGHNQPQHF. The part of the CDR3 DNA that was read is TGTGCCAGCAGGACAGGGGCGCGGGGCCACAATCAGCCC.

For this clone: The read falls 3 residues short of the CDR3 end, and the missing part is taken from the germline J gene. The chain joins TRBV28 to TRBJ2-7; no definite D call. This CDR3 spans 14 amino acids. Trimming took off 5 bases at V and 3 bases at J, with 14 bases between the two ends. The germline gives CDR1 MDHEN, CDR2 SYDVKM. Incomplete CDR3 DNA: TGTGCCAGCAGTAGCCCTCCCATGGTCTACGAG. Encoded protein: CASSSPPMVYE. The whole CDR3 is CASSSPPMVYEQYF. The full variable domain, with the rest looked up from reference TRBV28 and TRBJ2-7, is DVKVTQSSRYLVKRTGEKVFLECVQDMDHENMFWYRQDPGLGLRLIYFSYDVKMKEKGDIPEGYSVSREKKERFSLILESASTNQTSMYLCASSSPPMVYEQYFGPGTRLTVT.

Details on this clone: The CDR3 end falls 3 residues outside the read, so it is completed with the germline J gene. This chain joins TRBV18 and TRBJ1-4, with D tentatively TRBD1 (5 bases). The CDR3 is made up of 13 amino acids. In germline, CDR1 is KGHSH, CDR2 LQKENI. Trimming cost V 8 bases and J 8 bases, with 15 bases left between them. CDR3 sequence reads: CASRRGAGEKLFF. The sequenced part of the CDR3 DNA is TGTGCCAGCAGGAGAGGGGCAGGAGAAAAA.

Turning to this clone: The CDR3 goes on 3 residues after the read ends, and that part is filled in from the germline J gene. This chain joins TRBV2 and TRBJ1-1, with 11 bases that match TRBD1. From germline, CDR1 is SNHLY and CDR2 FYNNEI. Trimming took 5 bases from V and 5 from J; bases not matched to a gene: 10. The CDR3 has 16 amino acids. The sequenced CDR3 bases are TGTGCCAGCAGTAGCCGGGACAGGGGGGAAGGGACTGAA. Residues: CASSSRDRGEGTE. The full CDR3 protein reads CASSSRDRGEGTEAFF. The variable domain in full, with the rest retrieved from reference TRBV2 and TRBJ1-1, is EPEVTQTPSHQVTQMGQEVILRCVPISNHLYFYWYRQILGQKVEFLVSFYNNEISEKSEIFDDQFSVERPDGSNFTLKIRSTKLEDSAMYFCASSSRDRGEGTEAFFGQGTRLTVV.

Note on this clone: Sequencing ends 3 residues short of the CDR3 end; the germline J gene provides the rest. V usage is TRBV19 and J usage is TRBJ1-2; D uncertain. Germline V gives CDR1 LNHDA, CDR2 SQIVND (reference sequence). CDR3 length equals 11 residues. The CDR3 protein is CASSIRNDYTF. Partial CDR3 DNA: TGTGCCAGTAGTATCAGAAACGAC.

As concerns this clone: The read ends 3 residues before the CDR3 terminus; that terminus is restored from the germline J gene. The V gene is TRBV7-9, the J gene TRBJ2-7; perhaps D is TRBD1 or TRBD2 (5 bases each). Looked up from germline, CDR1 is SEHNR and CDR2 is FQNEAQ (reference sequence). The V and J ends lost 2 bases and 4 bases respectively, with 12 bases between them. This CDR3 has 14 amino acids. CDR3 protein: CASSLMAGSYEQYF. CDR3 DNA, as far as it was read: TGTGCCAGCAGCTTAATGGCAGGGAGTTACGAG.

About this clone: The read ends 3 residues early relative to the CDR3; the germline J gene fills the gap. The chain uses TRBV7-9 and TRBJ2-7; TRBD1 might be the D (6 bases). In germline, CDR1 is SEHNR, CDR2 FQNEAQ (reference sequence). This CDR3 region has 15 residues. V dropped 6 bases and J dropped 5 bases, with 20 bases sitting between them. The sequenced CDR3 bases are TGTGCCAGCAGTGGCCCTGGGTGGGACATCCACGAG. Residues: CASSGPGWDIHE. The full-length CDR3 reads as CASSGPGWDIHEQYF. Based on the CDR3 plus reference TRBV7-9 and TRBJ2-7, the full variable domain is DTGVSQNPRHKITKRGQNVTFRCDPISEHNRLYWYRQTLGQGPEFLTYFQNEAQLEKSRLLSDRFSAERPKGSFSTLEIQRTEQGDSAMYLCASSGPGWDIHEQYFGPGTRLTVT.

Concerning this clone: The read terminates 3 residues ahead of where the CDR3 ends, so the germline J gene completes it. The J gene is TRBJ1-2, the V gene TRBV7-9, with a tentative D call TRBD1 (5 bases). CDR1 is SEHNR and CDR2 is FQNEAQ in the germline V gene (reference sequence). The CDR3 extends over 13 amino acids. CDR3 in amino acids: CASSWDLRGDYTF. The part of the CDR3 DNA that was read is TGTGCCAGCAGCTGGGACCTTCGGGGGGAC.

As to this clone: Read sequence stops 3 residues before the CDR3 end, and the germline J gene provides the missing end. The rearrangement links TRBV18 to TRBJ2-4, with 8 bases aligning to TRBD1. Germline CDR1 is KGHSH and CDR2 is LQKENI. This CDR3 region has 12 residues. The CDR3 sequence is CASSPGQGSQYF. The sequenced part of the CDR3 DNA is TGTGCCAGCTCACCAGGACAGGGAAGT. The full variable domain, completed using reference TRBV18 and TRBJ2-4, is NAGVMQNPRHLVRRRGQEARLRCSPMKGHSHVYWYRQLPEEGLKFMVYLQKENIIDESGMPKERFSAEFPKEGPSILRIQQVVRGDSAAYFCASSPGQGSQYFGAGTRLSVL.

Concerning this clone: The CDR3 end is not reached by the read, which stops 3 residues before it; the germline J gene fills it in. V gene TRBV14 combines with J gene TRBJ2-1; 9 positions agree with TRBD1. The V and J ends lost 5 bases and 3 bases, in that order; junction bases with no gene match: 8. Germline-derived CDR1 and CDR2 are SGHDN and FVKESK. This CDR3 comprises 16 residues. The CDR3 loop is CASSNEGQGFYNEQFF. The sequenced part of the CDR3 DNA is TGTGCCAGCAGCAACGAGGGACAGGGTTTCTACAATGAG.

Of note for this clone: The CDR3 goes on 3 residues after the read ends, and that part is filled in from the germline J gene. Other DNA sequences of this sample code for an identical CDR3. The chain recombines TRBV18 with TRBJ2-7, with 10 positions matching TRBD2. Germline V gene data show CDR1 as KGHSH and CDR2 as LQKENI. This CDR3 is 15 amino acids long. V was clipped by 6 bases and J by 6 bases; unmatched bases: 11. Incomplete CDR3 DNA: TGTGCCAGCTCCCCAGCCACTAGCGGGATTGCCGAG. It specifies CASSPATSGIAE. The CDR3, in full, reads CASSPATSGIAEQYF.

A word on this clone: Read coverage stops 3 residues before the CDR3 terminus; the germline J gene supplies the remainder. V usage is TRBV2 and J usage is TRBJ1-6, with D possibly being TRBD1 (6 bases). The CDR3 totals 14 residues. The V end was cut by 5 bases, the J end by 10 bases, with 15 bases between. The germline V gene has CDR1 SNHLY and CDR2 FYNNEI. Partial CDR3 DNA: TGTGCCAGCAGTACCGGAAATGGGGGCTCACCC. Its protein is CASSTGNGGSP. From start to end, the CDR3 is CASSTGNGGSPLHF.

Points on this clone: The read terminates 3 residues ahead of where the CDR3 ends, so the germline J gene completes it. V and J are TRBV11-2 and TRBJ2-3; D perhaps matches TRBD1 (6 bases). CDR3 length equals 15 residues. CDR1 is SGHAT, CDR2 FQNNGV, per germline. CDR3 region: CASSRGDIGMETQYF. The CDR3 bases that were read are TGTGCCAGCAGCCGAGGGGACATCGGTATGGAGACG. The whole variable domain, filled in from reference TRBV11-2 and TRBJ2-3, reads EAGVAQSPRYKIIEKRQSVAFWCNPISGHATLYWYQQILGQGPKLLIQFQNNGVVDDSQLPKDRFSAERLKGVDSTLKIQPAKLEDSAVYLCASSRGDIGMETQYFGPGTRLTVL.

The sequenced CDR3 bases are TGCGCCAGCAGTGAGTCGGTAGCTAGCCAGGAGACC. Translated, it gives CASSESVASQET. The whole CDR3 protein reads CASSESVASQETQYF. The chain links TRBV10-2 to TRBJ2-5; D possibly corresponds to TRBD2 (5 bases). Read coverage stops 3 residues before the CDR3 terminus; the germline J gene supplies the remainder. Per the germline V gene, CDR1 is WSHSY and CDR2 is SAAADI. The V and J ends lost 0 bases and 5 bases respectively, with 13 bases between them. The CDR3 loop spans 15 amino acids.

As to this clone: The CDR3 end lies 3 residues beyond the end of the read and is filled in from the germline J gene. This chain joins TRBV7-3 and TRBJ2-3, with 10 bases lining up with TRBD2. CDR3 length equals 16 residues. Germline V CDR1 and CDR2: SGHTA, FQGTGA. The sequenced CDR3 bases are TGTGCCAGCAGCACAGCGGAGCGGGGGGGAAGAGAGACG. Protein product: CASSTAERGGRET. The CDR3 in full is CASSTAERGGRETQYF.

In the case of this clone: From the germline J gene comes the end of the CDR3, since the read stops 3 residues before it. The chain employs TRBV10-3 and TRBJ2-3; 8 bases are a match to TRBD2. The germline gives CDR1 ENHRY, CDR2 SYGVKD. The V gene end was trimmed by 6 bases and the J gene end by 0 bases; junction bases not matched to a gene: 11. The CDR3 totals 17 residues. The CDR3 region is CAISFAGTSMSTDTQYF. The sequenced part of the CDR3 DNA is TGTGCCATCAGCTTCGCCGGGACTAGTATGAGCACAGATACG.

For this clone: The read finishes 3 residues shy of the CDR3 end, and the germline J gene is used to complete it. This chain connects TRBV19 to TRBJ1-2; D remains ambiguous. The V gene lost 5 bases and the J gene lost 7 bases, with 11 bases spanning the gap. CDR1 and CDR2 (germline): LNHDA, SQIVND (reference sequence). The CDR3 is made up of 12 amino acids. CDR3: CASSFHSGGYTF. The sequenced CDR3 bases are TGTGCCAGTAGTTTCCACTCCGGTGGC.

To note about this clone: Sequencing ends 3 residues short of the CDR3 end; the germline J gene provides the rest. The gene calls are TRBV19 and TRBJ2-7; 11 bases align to TRBD2. CDR3 size: 19 residues. Germline lookup yields CDR1 LNHDA and CDR2 SQIVND (reference sequence). The V segment lost 1 base and the J segment 2 bases; nucleotides outside the gene matches: 13. CDR3 DNA (partial): TGTGCCAGTAGTATAGGCCTCCAAAAACTAGCGGGGGTGCCCTACGAG. Translation: CASSIGLQKLAGVPYE. The CDR3 in full is CASSIGLQKLAGVPYEQYF.

According to its frequency, this clone is medium-sized. The CDR3 end is not reached by the read, which stops 3 residues before it; the germline J gene fills it in. This same CDR3 is encoded by further DNA sequences in the sample. V usage is TRBV7-3 and J usage is TRBJ2-2; tentatively, D is TRBD2 (6 bases). The CDR3 loop spans 14 amino acids. Germline V gene lookup returns CDR1 SGHTA and CDR2 FQGTGA. V was cut by 1 base and J by 6 bases, with 9 bases left in between. The CDR3 reads CASSLMGGPGELFF. The sequenced CDR3 bases are TGTGCCAGCAGCTTAATGGGGGGTCCCGGGGAG.